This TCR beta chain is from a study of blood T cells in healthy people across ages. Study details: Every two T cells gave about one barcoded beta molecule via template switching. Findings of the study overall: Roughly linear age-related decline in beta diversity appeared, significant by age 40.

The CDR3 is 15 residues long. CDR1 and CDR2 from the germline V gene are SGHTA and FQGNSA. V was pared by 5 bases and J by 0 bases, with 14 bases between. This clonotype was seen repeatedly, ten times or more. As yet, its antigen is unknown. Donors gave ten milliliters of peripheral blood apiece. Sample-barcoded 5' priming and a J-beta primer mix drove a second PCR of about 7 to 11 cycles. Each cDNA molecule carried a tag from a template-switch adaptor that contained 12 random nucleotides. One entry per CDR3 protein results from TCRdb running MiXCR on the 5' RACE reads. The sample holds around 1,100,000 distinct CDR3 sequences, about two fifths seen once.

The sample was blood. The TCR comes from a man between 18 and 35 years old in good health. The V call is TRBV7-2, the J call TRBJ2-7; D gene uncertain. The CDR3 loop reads CASSLWSDVSYEQYF. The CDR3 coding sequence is TGTGCCAGCAGCCTTTGGTCCGATGTCTCCTACGAGCAGTACTTC.